This T cell receptor (beta chain) was identified in a study of blood T cell repertoires in COVID-19. This clone was seen more than once but under ten times. Produced via immunoSEQ multiplex PCR; TCRdb's table is partial and in-frame only. The table includes about 110,000 clones, 84% detected once. CDR1 MNHEY and CDR2 SMNVEV come from the germline V gene (reference sequence). The CDR3 consists of 13 residues. Unmatched junction bases numbered 4, after V lost 4 bases and J lost 5 bases. This clonotype originated in a human donor in a cohort sampled during active COVID-19. The specimen was peripheral blood. The chain recombines TRBV27 with TRBJ1-1; TRBD1 agrees at 7 bases. The CDR3 region has the DNA TGTGCCAGCAGTTCAGGGGGGAGGACTGAAGCTTTCTTT. Its protein product is CASSSGGRTEAFF.